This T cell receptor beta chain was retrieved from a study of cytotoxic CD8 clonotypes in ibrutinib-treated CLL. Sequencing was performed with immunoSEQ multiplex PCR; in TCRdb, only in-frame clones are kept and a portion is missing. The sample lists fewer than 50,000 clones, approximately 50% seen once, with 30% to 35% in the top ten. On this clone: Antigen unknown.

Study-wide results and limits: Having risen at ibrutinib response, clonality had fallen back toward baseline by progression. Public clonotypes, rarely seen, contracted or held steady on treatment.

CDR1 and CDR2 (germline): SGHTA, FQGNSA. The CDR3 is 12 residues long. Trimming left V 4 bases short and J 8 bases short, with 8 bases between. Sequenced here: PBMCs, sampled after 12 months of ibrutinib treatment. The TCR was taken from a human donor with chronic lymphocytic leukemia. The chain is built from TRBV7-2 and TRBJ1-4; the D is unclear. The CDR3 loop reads CASSSFQEKLFF. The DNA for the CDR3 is TGTGCCAGCAGCTCCTTCCAGGAAAAACTGTTTTTT.